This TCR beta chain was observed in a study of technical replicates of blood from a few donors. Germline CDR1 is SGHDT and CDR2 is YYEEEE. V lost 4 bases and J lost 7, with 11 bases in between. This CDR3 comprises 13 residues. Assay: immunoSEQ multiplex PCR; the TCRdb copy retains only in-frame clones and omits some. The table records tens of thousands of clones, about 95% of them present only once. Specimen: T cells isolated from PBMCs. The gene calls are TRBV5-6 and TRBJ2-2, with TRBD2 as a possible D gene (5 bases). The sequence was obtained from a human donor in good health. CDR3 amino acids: CASSAGLVGELFF. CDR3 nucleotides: TGTGCCAGCAGCGCCGGACTGGTCGGGGAGCTGTTTTTT.